The next 11 T cell receptor beta chains were all read from a single sample in a study of spatial heterogeneity in lung cancer (dated by TCRdb to between 2018 and 2021). Library construction relied on 5' RACE. The sample was run on a NextSeq 500. TCRdb passed the public sequencing reads through fastp at Q25 and MiXCR, retaining productive beta sequences. All rows with the same CDR3 protein become a single entry with the most common DNA and genes. Recorded for this sample are several hundred distinct CDR3 sequences; about 24% of them occurred a single time. Around a quarter of the sample goes to the ten largest clones. The antigens of these receptors remain unknown. Findings and caveats that apply to the study as a whole: The number of expanded intratumoral alpha and beta TCRs correlated with the tumor nonsynonymous mutation count.

The intended sense of this specimen's time point label: sample taken at primary tumor resection. Sequences were derived from lung tumor tissue, sampled at surgery. The receptors shown here come from a male donor with early-stage non-small cell lung cancer.

This clonotype counts as large. The chain employs TRBV3-1 and TRBJ1-5; the D is unclear. Germline V gene sequence: CDR1 LGHDT, CDR2 YNNKEL (reference sequence). Trimming left V 0 bases short and J 6 bases short, with 9 bases between. The CDR3 runs to 14 residues. CDR3 DNA sequence: TGTGCCAGCAGCCAAGATCGGGTCGGTCAGCCCCAGCATTTT. Its protein is CASSQDRVGQPQHF.

This clonotype is judged large. The chain joins TRBV20-1 to TRBJ2-3, with TRBD2 matching over 12 bases. CDR3 size: 18 residues. CDR1 is DFQATT, CDR2 SNEGSKA, per germline (reference sequence). J gave up 5 bases and V 4 bases, and 16 bases lay outside the gene matches. The CDR3 loop reads CSAMGLLAGGPSQDTQYF. As DNA, the CDR3 is TGCAGTGCTATGGGATTGCTAGCGGGAGGGCCCTCACAAGATACGCAGTATTTT.

This chain connects TRBV10-3 to TRBJ2-3, with D uncertain. The CDR3 totals 12 residues. Trimming took off 4 bases at V and 6 bases at J, with 8 bases between the two ends. CDR1 and CDR2 (germline): ENHRY, SYGVKD. This CDR3 is CAISGSGDTQYF. The CDR3 DNA is TGTGCCATCAGTGGCTCCGGGGATACGCAGTATTTT.

The chain joins TRBV29-1 to TRBJ2-3; D is tentatively TRBD1 or TRBD2 (5 bases each). The CDR3 covers 14 residues. V shed 4 bases and J shed 1 base, with 12 bases lying between them. CDR1 is SQVTM, CDR2 ANQGSEA, per germline. CDR3 coding DNA: TGCAGCGTTGGTTTGGGGACCCGCACAGATACGCAGTATTTT. The encoded protein is CSVGLGTRTDTQYF.

This chain links TRBV19 with TRBJ2-7; the D gene is possibly TRBD1 (5 bases). The CDR3 totals 14 residues. V was shortened by 8 bases and J by 6 bases, with 20 bases between the two germline ends. Germline lookup yields CDR1 LNHDA and CDR2 SQIVND (reference sequence). CDR3 sequence reads: CASRSPRQGSEQYF. CDR3 bases: TGTGCCAGTCGATCCCCCCGGCAGGGCAGCGAGCAGTACTTC.

Within the sample, this clonotype is medium-sized. The chain combines TRBV20-1 with TRBJ2-7, with D uncertain. The V gene lost 3 bases and the J gene lost 4 bases, with 16 bases spanning the gap. Germline lookup yields CDR1 DFQATT and CDR2 SNEGSKA (reference sequence). This CDR3 comprises 14 residues. DNA for the CDR3: TGCAGTGCTAGGTTCCCTACTGACGGGTACGAGCAGTACTTC. Protein sequence: CSARFPTDGYEQYF.

The V call is TRBV28, the J call TRBJ2-3; 9 bases map to TRBD1. V trimming: 6 bases; J trimming: 3 bases; junction bases outside the gene matches: 7. Germline V lookup: CDR1 MDHEN, CDR2 SYDVKM. CDR3 length equals 15 residues. The CDR3, as DNA: TGTGCCAGCAGGGACGGACAGGGGTTTACAGATACGCAGTATTTT. This sequence encodes CASRDGQGFTDTQYF.

This chain connects TRBV28 to TRBJ2-5, with D possibly TRBD1 on 5 matching bases. This CDR3 is built from 16 residues. The V end lost 6 bases, the J end lost 2 bases, and 19 bases lay between the germline ends. Germline CDR1 MDHEN, CDR2 SYDVKM. CDR3 in DNA: TGTGCCAGCAGCCTAAGGGCAGGGCCGAGGCAAGAGACCCAGTACTTC. Translated, it gives CASSLRAGPRQETQYF. Filled out from reference TRBV28 and TRBJ2-5, the complete variable domain reads DVKVTQSSRYLVKRTGEKVFLECVQDMDHENMFWYRQDPGLGLRLIYFSYDVKMKEKGDIPEGYSVSREKKERFSLILESASTNQTSMYLCASSLRAGPRQETQYFGPGTRLLVL.

This clonotype is categorized as large. This chain uses TRBV30 with TRBJ2-1; D gene ambiguous. In germline, CDR1 is GTSNPN, CDR2 SVGIG (reference sequence). The CDR3 runs to 14 residues. V was clipped by 1 base and J by 3 bases, with 10 bases between them. This chain's CDR3 is CAWSDQANYNEQFF. CDR3 coding DNA: TGTGCCTGGAGTGATCAGGCGAACTACAATGAGCAGTTCTTC.

By share, this clonotype ranks as large. CDR3 bases: TGTGCCAGCAGTTACTCCGGGACTAGCGGGAGGGCCTTGTACTTC. Residues: CASSYSGTSGRALYF. The chain couples TRBV5-6 to TRBJ2-7, with 16 bases fitting TRBD2. Germline lookup yields CDR1 SGHDT and CDR2 YYEEEE. This CDR3 contains 15 residues. The junction had 11 bases not matched to a gene; V was cut back by 5 bases and J by 12 bases.

This clonotype was picked up a small number of times. This chain joins TRBV9 and TRBJ2-7; possibly TRBD1 or TRBD2 for D (5 bases each). Germline assignment: CDR1 SGDLS and CDR2 YYNGEE. This CDR3 is 16 amino acids long. The V gene lost 3 bases and the J gene lost 3 bases, with 19 bases spanning the gap. The CDR3 DNA follows: TGTGCCAGCAGCGCCAGCGCCGGGACGGGTTTCTACGAGCAGTACTTC. Its translation is CASSASAGTGFYEQYF.